The clone carrying this TCR beta chain was detected only once. Antigen specificity is unknown. CD45RO negativity and positive selection for CCR7 defined naive CD8 cells, a population that excluded terminally differentiated effector memory CD45RA+ cells. This entry comes from a study of shared clonotypes between healthy human individuals. Method: immunoSEQ multiplex PCR; TCRdb's copy keeps in-frame clones and lacks some. The data contain about 2 million clones, approximately 94% of them seen just once; the ten biggest clones take up 1.1%. Overall study results and limits: What rarefaction showed was incomplete sorted-subset sequencing despite large depth.

Sequencing was done on a sample of naive CD8+ T cells sorted from blood. This clonotype was sampled from a man between 18 and 29 years old in good health.

For the CDR3, the DNA is TGCGCCAGCAGCCTCCGGGAAGACACTGAAGCTTTCTTT. Translation: CASSLREDTEAFF. The rearrangement uses TRBV4-1 and TRBJ1-1; no clear D gene. With 4 bases removed from V and 3 bases from J, the gap between germline ends came to 9 bases. Per the germline V gene, CDR1 is MGHRA and CDR2 is YSYEKL. The CDR3 totals 13 residues.